This TCR beta chain is drawn from a study of T cell changes during pregnancy in multiple sclerosis. CDR3 length: 13 amino acids. This clone has a single count. Repertoires were generated with immunoSEQ multiplex PCR, while TCRdb's copy carries only in-frame clones and drops some. Of about 130,000 clones in the sample, roughly 95% were seen once. The specimen was peripheral blood, collected after pregnancy. The clonotype comes from a female donor with multiple sclerosis, enrolled in a pregnancy study. The rearrangement uses TRBV21-1 and TRBJ1-1; the D call TRBD1 from the table was never checked on the DNA. TRBV21-1 is classified as a pseudogene. CDR3 in DNA: TGTGCCAGCAGCAAAGGGACAGGTGAGGAAGCTTTCTTT. Its translation is CASSKGTGEEAFF.